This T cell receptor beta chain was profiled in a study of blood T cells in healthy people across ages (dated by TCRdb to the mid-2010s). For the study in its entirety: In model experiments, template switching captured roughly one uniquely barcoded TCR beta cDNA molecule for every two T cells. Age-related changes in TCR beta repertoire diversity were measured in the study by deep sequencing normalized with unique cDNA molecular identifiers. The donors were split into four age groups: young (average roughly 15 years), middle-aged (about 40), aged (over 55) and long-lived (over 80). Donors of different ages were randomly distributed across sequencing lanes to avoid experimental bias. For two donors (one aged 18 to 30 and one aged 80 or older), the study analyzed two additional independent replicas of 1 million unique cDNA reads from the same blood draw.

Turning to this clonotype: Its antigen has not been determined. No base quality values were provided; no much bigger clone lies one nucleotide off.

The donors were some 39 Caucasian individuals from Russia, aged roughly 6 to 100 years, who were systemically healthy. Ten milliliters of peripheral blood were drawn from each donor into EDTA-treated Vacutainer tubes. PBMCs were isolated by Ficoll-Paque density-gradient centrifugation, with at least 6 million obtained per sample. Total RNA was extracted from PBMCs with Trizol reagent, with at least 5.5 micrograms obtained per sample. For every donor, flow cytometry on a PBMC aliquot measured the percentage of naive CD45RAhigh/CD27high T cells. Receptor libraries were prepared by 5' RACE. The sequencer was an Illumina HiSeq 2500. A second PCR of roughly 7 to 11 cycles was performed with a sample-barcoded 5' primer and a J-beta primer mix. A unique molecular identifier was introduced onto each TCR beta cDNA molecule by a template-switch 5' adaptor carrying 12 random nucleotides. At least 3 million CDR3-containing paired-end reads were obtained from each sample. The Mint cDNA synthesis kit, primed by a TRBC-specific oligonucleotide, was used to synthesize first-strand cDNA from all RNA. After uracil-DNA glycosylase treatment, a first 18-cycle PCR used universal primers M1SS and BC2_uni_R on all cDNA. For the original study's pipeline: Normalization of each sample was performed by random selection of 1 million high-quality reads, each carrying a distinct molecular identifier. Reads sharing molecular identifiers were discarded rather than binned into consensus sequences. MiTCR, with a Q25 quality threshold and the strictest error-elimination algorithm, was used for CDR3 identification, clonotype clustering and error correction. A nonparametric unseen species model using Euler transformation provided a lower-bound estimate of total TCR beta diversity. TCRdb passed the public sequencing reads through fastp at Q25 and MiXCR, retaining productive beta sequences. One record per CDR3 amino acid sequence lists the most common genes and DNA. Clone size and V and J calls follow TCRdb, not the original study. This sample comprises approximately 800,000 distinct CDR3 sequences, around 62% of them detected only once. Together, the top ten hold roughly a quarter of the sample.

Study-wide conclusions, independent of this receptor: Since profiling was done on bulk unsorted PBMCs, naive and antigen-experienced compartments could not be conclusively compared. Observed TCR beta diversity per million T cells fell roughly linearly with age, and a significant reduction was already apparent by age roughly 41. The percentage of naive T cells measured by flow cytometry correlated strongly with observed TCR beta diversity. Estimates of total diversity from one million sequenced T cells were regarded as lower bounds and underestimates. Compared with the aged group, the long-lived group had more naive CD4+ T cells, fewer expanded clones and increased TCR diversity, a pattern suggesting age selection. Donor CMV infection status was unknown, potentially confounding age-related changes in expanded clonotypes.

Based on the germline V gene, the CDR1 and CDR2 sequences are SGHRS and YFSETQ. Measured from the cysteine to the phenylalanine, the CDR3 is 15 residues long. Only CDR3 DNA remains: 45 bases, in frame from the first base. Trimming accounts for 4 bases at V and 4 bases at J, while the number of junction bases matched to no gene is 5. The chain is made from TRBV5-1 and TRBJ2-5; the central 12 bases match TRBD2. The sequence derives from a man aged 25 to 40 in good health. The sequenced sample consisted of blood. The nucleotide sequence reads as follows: TGCGCCAGCAGCCGGCGACTAGCGGGGGCAGAGACCCAGTACTTC. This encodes CASSRRLAGAETQYF. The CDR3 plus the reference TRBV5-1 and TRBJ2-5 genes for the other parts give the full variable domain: KAGVTQTPRYLIKTRGQQVTLSCSPISGHRSVSWYQQTPGQGLQFLFEYFSETQRNKGNFPGRFSGRQFSNSRSEMNVSTLELGDSALYLCASSRRLAGAETQYFGPGTRLLVL.